Listed here is a single T cell receptor beta chain. Its specificity is unknown. CD4+ naive, central memory, regulatory and stem cell-like memory subsets were isolated by sorting on CD45RO/CCR7/CD25/CD127/CD95/CD27. This sample was included in a study of beta chain features in type 1 diabetes. General observations from the study: Patients with Type 1 diabetes showed moderately but significantly shorter TCRB CDR3s in all four CD4+ subsets.

The CDR3 consists of 15 residues. Germline V gene lookup returns CDR1 SGHAT and CDR2 FQNNGV. V shed 5 bases and J shed 0 bases, with 10 bases lying between them. The authors reverse transcribed all of the isolated RNA, so sequencing captured expressed TCRB transcripts. Assay: immunoSEQ multiplex PCR; the TCRdb copy retains only in-frame clones and omits some. The sample carries 600,000 to 700,000 clones, roughly 13% recorded once. The sequenced sample consisted of naive CD4+ T cells from blood. The clonotype originates from a man between 18 and 35 years old with type 1 diabetes. The chain employs TRBV11-2 and TRBJ1-4, with D maybe TRBD1 (6 bases). The DNA for the CDR3 is TGTGCCAGCAGCATCGGACAGTCAACTAATGAAAAACTGTTTTTT. This gives the protein CASSIGQSTNEKLFF.